This is a list of T cell receptor beta chains from one sample in a study of human T cells and chemical hapten exposure. A single record per CDR3 protein comes from TCRdb applying MiXCR to the RACE reads. The data hold 300,000 to 400,000 distinct CDR3 sequences, with less than 6.5% observed a single time. The starting material was whole blood, obtained in connection with sensitization to the hapten diphenylcyclopropenone (DPC). These receptors were taken from a woman between 45 and 65 years old with alopecia areata. Some clones in this sample may be carry-over from other donors' samples. CDR3s include the opening cysteine and the closing phenylalanine or tryptophan. The D gene is left open where the match is weak. The listing skips clone size in some rows; elsewhere it reads once, few, many or a size class.

cdr3_aa cdr3_nt v_call d_call clone_size j_call
CASSVPGQGANEQFF TGTGCCAGCAGCGTTCCGGGACAGGGTGCCAATGAGCAGTTCTTC TRBV12-3/TRBV12-4 TRBD1 many TRBJ2-1
CASSEAGPHNEQFF TGTGCCAGCAGTGAAGCGGGTCCCCACAATGAGCAGTTCTTC TRBV6-1 - - TRBJ2-1
CASSLSLGGHNEQFF TGTGCCAGCAGCTTGTCCCTCGGGGGGCACAATGAGCAGTTCTTC TRBV7-2 - many TRBJ2-1
CASCGTYSYEQYF TGTGCCAGCTGTGGGACGTACTCCTACGAGCAGTACTTC TRBV28 - few TRBJ2-7
CSARARGQGAEAFF TGCAGTGCTAGGGCAAGGGGGCAGGGGGCTGAAGCTTTCTTT TRBV20-1 TRBD1 - TRBJ1-1
CAWSVGPDRNQPQHF TGTGCCTGGAGTGTTGGCCCCGACAGAAATCAGCCCCAGCATTTT TRBV30 - - TRBJ1-5
CASSRTGGLEGYTF TGCGCCAGCAGCCGGACAGGGGGCTTGGAGGGCTACACCTTC TRBV4-1 TRBD1 few TRBJ1-2
CAINPGGSSYNEQFF TGTGCCATCAACCCTGGGGGTAGCTCCTACAATGAGCAGTTCTTC TRBV10-3 - few TRBJ2-1
CSVSDGPNQPQHF TGCAGCGTTTCTGACGGACCCAATCAGCCCCAGCATTTT TRBV29-1 - few TRBJ1-5
CASSPRTSGSSYEQYF TGTGCCAGCAGCCCCCGGACTAGCGGGAGCTCCTACGAGCAGTACTTC TRBV4-2 TRBD2 many TRBJ2-7
CASSAVTGSTEAFF TGTGCCAGCAGTGCGGTGACAGGGAGCACTGAAGCTTTCTTT TRBV6-1 TRBD1 - TRBJ1-1
CASSIVYYQPQHF TGTGCCAGTAGTATAGTGTATTATCAGCCCCAGCATTTT TRBV19 - - TRBJ1-5
CASKAGQGSEKLFF TGTGCCAGCAAGGCGGGACAGGGAAGTGAAAAACTGTTTTTT TRBV2 TRBD1 few TRBJ1-4
CASSRDSYSNQPQHF TGTGCCAGCAGTCGGGACAGTTATAGCAATCAGCCCCAGCATTTT TRBV28 TRBD1 many TRBJ1-5
CASSKRTGHEQYF TGTGCCAGCAGTAAGAGGACAGGGCACGAGCAGTACTTC TRBV27 TRBD1 many TRBJ2-7
CATSHGTEAFF TGTGCCACCAGCCATGGGACTGAAGCTTTCTTT TRBV15 - few TRBJ1-1
CASSGRRKNTEAFF TGTGCCAGCAGCGGACGGCGTAAGAACACTGAAGCTTTCTTT TRBV5-6 - few TRBJ1-1
CSVEDPAAMNTEAFF TGCAGCGTTGAAGATCCGGCGGCCATGAACACTGAAGCTTTCTTT TRBV29-1 - many TRBJ1-1
CASSFQDADTQYF TGTGCCAGCAGCTTCCAGGATGCAGATACGCAGTATTTT TRBV7-7 - - TRBJ2-3
CASSQLQAGGRNEQFF TGTGCCAGCAGCCAACTTCAAGCGGGGGGGCGGAATGAGCAGTTCTTC TRBV14 TRBD2 many TRBJ2-1
CASRQTGGGQPQHF TGTGCCAGCAGGCAAACAGGGGGGGGTCAGCCCCAGCATTTT TRBV7-8 TRBD1 few TRBJ1-5
CASSYLIGGAETDTQYF TGTGCCAGCAGTTACCTGATCGGCGGGGCGGAGACAGATACGCAGTATTTT TRBV6-2/TRBV6-3 - many TRBJ2-3
CASKGTPYEQYF TGTGCCAGCAAGGGGACACCCTACGAGCAGTACTTC TRBV6-2/TRBV6-3 - - TRBJ2-7
CSVEQNYGYTF TGCAGCGTTGAACAGAACTATGGCTACACCTTC TRBV29-1 - - TRBJ1-2
CASSRQGGYNSPLHF TGTGCCAGCAGTAGACAAGGGGGATATAATTCACCCCTCCACTTT TRBV6-5 - - TRBJ1-6
CASSYLQGPNTEAFF TGTGCCAGCAGTTACTTACAGGGGCCGAACACTGAAGCTTTCTTT TRBV6-5 TRBD1 many TRBJ1-1
CSVIQQGDMQFF TGCAGCGTGATCCAACAGGGGGATATGCAGTTCTTC TRBV29-1 TRBD1 many TRBJ2-1
CASSLPVTGSSTEAFF TGCGCCAGCAGCCTACCAGTGACAGGATCAAGCACTGAAGCTTTCTTT TRBV4-1 - few TRBJ1-1
CSVEGGSSGSTDTQYF TGCAGCGTTGAAGGGGGGTCTAGCGGGAGCACAGATACGCAGTATTTT TRBV29-1 TRBD2 many TRBJ2-3
CASKIAGGTHNEQFF TGTGCCAGCAAAATAGCGGGAGGGACGCACAATGAGCAGTTCTTC TRBV6-2/TRBV6-3 TRBD2 few TRBJ2-1
CASSRTGGLNYGYTF TGTGCCAGCAGCCGCACAGGGGGCCTTAACTATGGCTACACCTTC TRBV6-5 TRBD1 - TRBJ1-2
CASSYSSGGGEQFF TGTGCCAGCAGTTACTCATCGGGGGGGGGTGAGCAGTTCTTC TRBV6-6 TRBD2 many TRBJ2-1
CASSSARAEAFF TGCGCCAGCAGCTCCGCTCGGGCTGAAGCTTTCTTT TRBV4-1 - - TRBJ1-1
CASSLPVSKSLQYSNQPQHF TGTGCCAGCAGTCTTCCCGTCTCTAAATCCCTTCAATATAGCAATCAGCCCCAGCATTTT TRBV6-2/TRBV6-3 - many TRBJ1-5
CSVGTYTEAFF TGCAGCGTGGGAACCTACACTGAAGCTTTCTTT TRBV29-1 - many TRBJ1-1
CASSPSLALYEQYF TGTGCCAGCAGCCCGAGTCTCGCTCTCTACGAGCAGTACTTC TRBV7-2 - many TRBJ2-7
CAKWTGAEAFF TGTGCCAAATGGACAGGGGCTGAAGCTTTCTTT TRBV30 TRBD1 many TRBJ1-1
CSGAGTGGTGELFF TGCAGCGGGGCCGGGACAGGGGGCACCGGGGAGCTGTTTTTT TRBV29-1 TRBD1 - TRBJ2-2
CASSTQGCQETQYF TGCGCCAGCAGCACGCAGGGGTGCCAAGAGACCCAGTACTTC TRBV4-3 - - TRBJ2-5
CASSEAHGKLFF TGTGCCAGCAGTGAAGCTCACGGAAAACTGTTTTTT TRBV25-1 - - TRBJ1-4
CSAEGLAGGPYNEQFF TGCAGTGCTGAGGGACTAGCGGGGGGGCCATACAATGAGCAGTTCTTC TRBV20-1 TRBD2 few TRBJ2-1
CATPIPGNTIYF TGTGCCACCCCCATTCCTGGAAACACCATATATTTT TRBV3-1 - many TRBJ1-3
CASSLKPDTEAFF TGTGCCAGCAGTTTAAAGCCAGACACTGAAGCTTTCTTT TRBV12-3/TRBV12-4 - many TRBJ1-1
CASSQESRNTEAFF TGTGCCAGCAGCCAAGAATCCAGGAACACTGAAGCTTTCTTT TRBV3-1 - - TRBJ1-1
CASRVKGTDTQYF TGCGCCAGCAGGGTTAAGGGCACAGATACGCAGTATTTT TRBV5-1 - few TRBJ2-3
CASSPTGTGLETQYF TGCGCCAGCAGCCCGACCGGGACAGGGCTTGAGACCCAGTACTTC TRBV5-1 TRBD1 many TRBJ2-5
CSATRQLRKTEAFF TGCAGTGCTACTAGACAGCTACGAAAAACTGAAGCTTTCTTT TRBV20-1 - few TRBJ1-1
CASSLRSGTIFSGNTIYF TGCGCCAGCAGCCTGCGCTCCGGGACAATATTCTCTGGAAACACCATATATTTT TRBV5-1 - many TRBJ1-3
CASTQQGLQETQYF TGTGCCAGCACTCAACAGGGCCTCCAAGAGACCCAGTACTTC TRBV7-6 - many TRBJ2-5
CSVRSAGGNEKLFF TGCAGCGTCCGGTCCGCAGGGGGGAATGAAAAACTGTTTTTT TRBV29-1 TRBD1 few TRBJ1-4
CASMGQETQYF TGTGCCAGCATGGGTCAAGAGACCCAGTACTTC TRBV2 - - TRBJ2-5
CASSSRRERYNSPLHF TGTGCCAGCAGCTCGAGACGGGAGAGATATAATTCACCCCTCCACTTT TRBV13 - many TRBJ1-6
CASSWTGVNTEAFF TGTGCCAGCAGTTGGACAGGAGTGAACACTGAAGCTTTCTTT TRBV6-1 TRBD1 few TRBJ1-1
CSVGGRLAKNIQYF TGCAGCGTTGGGGGACGCCTAGCCAAAAACATTCAGTACTTC TRBV29-1 - few TRBJ2-4